The entry that follows covers one T cell receptor beta chain sequence. Its target is not known. Libraries were prepared by immunoSEQ multiplex PCR; TCRdb keeps only in-frame clonotypes and omits some of them. The sample carries 80,000 to 100,000 clones, around nine tenths recorded once. With 2 bases removed from V and 5 bases from J, the gap between germline ends came to 3 bases. CDR1 and CDR2 (germline): MDHEN, SYDVKM. The CDR3 has 12 residues. The data were taken from a study of T cell responses to AZD1222 COVID-19 vaccine. Study-wide results and caveats: Along spike, vaccine-associated CD4 TCRs were found throughout, with dominance at 160-218 and 743-854.

The chain has TRBV28 and TRBJ2-2; D is uncertain. The TCR originated in an adult in good health. The material was peripheral blood, obtained on day 0 of AZD1222 vaccination. The CDR3 reads CASSLRTGELFF. In DNA form, the CDR3 reads TGTGCCAGCAGTTTAAGAACCGGGGAGCTGTTTTTT.